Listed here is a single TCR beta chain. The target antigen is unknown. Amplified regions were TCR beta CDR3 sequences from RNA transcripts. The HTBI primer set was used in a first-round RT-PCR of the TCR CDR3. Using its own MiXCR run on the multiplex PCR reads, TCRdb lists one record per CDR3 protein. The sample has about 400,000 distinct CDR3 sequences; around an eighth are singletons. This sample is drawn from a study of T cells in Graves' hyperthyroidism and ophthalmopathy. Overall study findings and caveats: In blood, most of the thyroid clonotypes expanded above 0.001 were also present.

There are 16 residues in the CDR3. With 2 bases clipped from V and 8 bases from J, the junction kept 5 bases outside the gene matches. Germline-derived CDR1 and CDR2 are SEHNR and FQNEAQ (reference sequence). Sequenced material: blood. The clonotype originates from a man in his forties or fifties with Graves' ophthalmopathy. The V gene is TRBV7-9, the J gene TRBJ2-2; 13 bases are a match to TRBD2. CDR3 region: CASSLRGLAGVGELFF. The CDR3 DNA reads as TGTGCCAGCAGCTTACGAGGACTAGCGGGAGTTGGGGAGCTGTTTTTT.